The rows below give T cell receptor beta chains drawn from one sample of a study of blood T cell repertoires in COVID-19. Sequencing was performed with immunoSEQ multiplex PCR; in TCRdb, only in-frame clones are kept and a portion is missing. The sample contains about 100,000 clones, approximately 84% of which appear only once. Specimen: peripheral blood. The origin of the receptors is a man aged 25 to 40 in a cohort sampled during active COVID-19. The CDR3 runs from the conserved cysteine through the conserved F or W. D genes are given only for firm matches.

>-|14|TRBV30|TRBJ2-5
CAWSKKDSQETQYF
>TRBD2|13|TRBV7-2|TRBJ2-1
CASSYLAGGWQFF
>-|16|TRBV5-1|TRBJ2-7
CASSLDGASGVYEQYF
>TRBD2|14|TRBV19|TRBJ2-1
CASSRGGDLNEQFF
>-|12|TRBV3-1/TRBV3-2|TRBJ1-1
CASSQSGTEAFF
>-|12|TRBV7-2|TRBJ2-3
CASSYYTDTQYF
>-|10|TRBV29-1|TRBJ1-1
CSVEAVEAFF
>TRBD1|15|TRBV10-3|TRBJ2-5
CASRGTGVPQETQYF
>TRBD2|15|TRBV7-9|TRBJ2-2
CASWGGFSNTGELFF
>-|15|TRBV18|TRBJ1-6
CASSPPGQGTPPLHF
>TRBD2|20|TRBV24-1|TRBJ2-3
CATSNAGTSGGAVSTDTQYF
>TRBD2|16|TRBV7-9|TRBJ2-5
CASSSLAAKDQETQYF
>TRBD1|15|TRBV19|TRBJ2-1
CASSNGQGAWNEQFF
>TRBD2|17|TRBV6-1|TRBJ2-1
CASSDKPGLAGGDEQFF
>-|14|TRBV10-3|TRBJ1-1
CAISERVSNTEAFF
>-|14|TRBV5-1|TRBJ1-3
CASSDQGFGNTIYF
>-|16|TRBV28|TRBJ2-1
CASSLWRGGPNNEQFF
>TRBD1|13|TRBV24-1|TRBJ2-7
CATSDRTGVEQYF
>TRBD1|16|TRBV18|TRBJ2-7
CASSRTGQGGPYEQYF
>TRBD1|13|TRBV5-1|TRBJ1-2
CASSITGGYGYTF
>TRBD1|14|TRBV19|TRBJ2-1
CASGTGGTYNEQFF
>-|15|TRBV2|TRBJ1-6
CASSERGTGDSPLHF
>-|14|TRBV4-3|TRBJ1-2
CASSAGRREYGYTF
>TRBD1|16|TRBV5-5|TRBJ1-2
CASSVGGGQGNYGYTF
>TRBD2|16|TRBV7-6|TRBJ2-4
CASSLEAGGLRNIQYF
>TRBD2|21|TRBV5-1|TRBJ2-7
CASSLAGTSRGILKSSYEQYF
>-|13|TRBV5-1|TRBJ1-2
CASTPGSNYGYTF
>-|14|TRBV2|TRBJ1-4
CASKKGLNNEKLFF
>-|16|TRBV19|TRBJ1-5
CASSIGIRGSNQPQHF
>-|14|TRBV5-1|TRBJ1-1
CASSLDGWDTEAFF
>TRBD1|15|TRBV19|TRBJ2-7
CASSILAGGRYEQYF
>-|13|TRBV10-3|TRBJ2-2
CAITGTNTGELFF
>-|15|TRBV10-3|TRBJ2-1
CAISGTTQGNNEQFF
>-|13|TRBV7-9|TRBJ2-5
CASSVRAEETQYF
>-|14|TRBV19|TRBJ1-2
CASSIGRQDYGYTF
>-|14|TRBV5-6|TRBJ2-1
CASSLASRYNEQFF
>TRBD2|15|TRBV9|TRBJ2-5
CASSVGGGGQETQYF
>-|16|TRBV24-1|TRBJ2-7
CATSAGTEGRSVEQYF
>-|14|TRBV11-2|TRBJ2-7
CASRFGDQGPEQYF
>-|15|TRBV29-1|TRBJ2-5
CSVDSGQGFQETQYF
>-|15|TRBV11-2|TRBJ2-1
CASSLDPSSYNEQFF
>TRBD1|13|TRBV25-1|TRBJ2-2
CASSVDRAGELFF
>TRBD1|15|TRBV6-5|TRBJ1-2
CASSRQGNTNYGYTF
>-|14|TRBV6-4|TRBJ2-2
CASRTEGNTGELFF
>-|11|TRBV12-3/TRBV12-4|TRBJ1-1
CASSRGQGAFF
>-|11|TRBV20-1|TRBJ2-7
CSAPGPGEQYF
>TRBD2|14|TRBV27|TRBJ2-3
CASSLKGGEYTQYF
>-|15|TRBV28|TRBJ1-1
CASSFPQGLSTEAFF
>TRBD2|18|TRBV7-2|TRBJ2-5
CASSSFLTSGGQQETQYF
>-|14|TRBV5-5|TRBJ1-2
CASSLQGGNYGYTF
>TRBD2|15|TRBV10-3|TRBJ2-3
CAISGTSGVTDTQYF
>-|15|TRBV5-4|TRBJ1-6
CASSLRTGYNSPLHF